Reported below is one T cell receptor (beta chain). Other DNA sequences in the same sample also yield this CDR3. The entry originates in a study of blood T cell repertoires in COVID-19. V shed 6 bases, J shed 4 bases, and the junction held 4 bases outside the gene matches. The CDR3 consists of 13 residues. In the source study's methods: Reference gene primer amplification yielded estimated nucleated cell counts. Only in-frame clones appear in the TCRdb table, and some are missing; sequencing was by immunoSEQ multiplex PCR. V and J calls and clone size are copied from that table; D and trimming were computed from the DNA. Among 87,000 or so clones, about 85% were seen once, and the ten largest hold more than 2%.

This TCR came from a woman aged 70-85 years with acute or convalescent COVID-19. This chain joins TRBV12-3 or TRBV12-4 and TRBJ1-1, with 8 bases aligning to TRBD1. Material: peripheral blood. CDR3 in DNA: TGTGCCAGCAGCAAAACAGGGGGCACTGAAGCTTTCTTT. It specifies CASSKTGGTEAFF.